Listed below are T cell receptor beta chains from one sample, sequenced in a study of shared clonotypes between healthy human individuals. Clones were read by immunoSEQ multiplex PCR, and TCRdb kept only the in-frame ones, dropping some. The data contain roughly 2.4 million clones, under 97% of them seen just once; the ten biggest clones take up 0.1% to 0.15%. The specimen was naive CD4+ T cells sorted from blood. All receptors come from a man younger than 35 in good health. Each CDR3 is given without its conserved first and last residue.

V	J	CDR3
TRBV6-5	TRBJ1-1	ASSYSTGRNTEAF
TRBV15	TRBJ2-7	ATSRDFGDDYEQY
TRBV9	TRBJ2-3	ASSVDSGESQY
TRBV7-2	TRBJ2-5	ASSSRGQGLGQETQY
TRBV29-1	TRBJ2-5	SVGLPAGETQY
TRBV6-5	TRBJ2-5	ASSHLAGEETQY
TRBV4-3	TRBJ2-3	ASSQDQGPATQY
TRBV6-5	TRBJ1-2	ASSRGQGLGYT
TRBV29-1	TRBJ1-1	SVVRPLTREAF
TRBV10-3	TRBJ1-1	AISDRGNTEAF
TRBV5-1	TRBJ2-2	ASSLGGLNTGELF
TRBV10-3	TRBJ2-3	AISDTSTDTQY
TRBV5-4	TRBJ2-3	ASSFLAGTGDTQY
TRBV11-2	TRBJ2-3	ASSPTTAIPSTDTQY
TRBV9	TRBJ2-5	ASSVASGRAGETQY
TRBV6-1	TRBJ2-3	ASRGGAGGSDTQY
TRBV7-2	TRBJ1-6	ASSFSGPHSPLH
TRBV18	TRBJ2-7	ASSQAGTHYEQY
TRBV5-8	TRBJ2-2	ASRQRDRATGELF
TRBV5-1	TRBJ2-1	ASSLTSGSFNEQF
TRBV6-1	TRBJ1-1	ASSEDGSLTEAF
TRBV28	TRBJ2-7	ASSFSNRGQYEQY
TRBV10-3	TRBJ2-5	AISGQRNTETQY
TRBV5-1	TRBJ2-7	ASSVRGDYEQY
TRBV28	TRBJ2-7	ASSQDYEQY
TRBV4-1	TRBJ1-4	ASSRRDISTNEKLF
TRBV5-1	TRBJ2-7	ASSRDRHYEQY
TRBV7-9	TRBJ1-5	ASSPSTGSVNQPQH
TRBV10-3	TRBJ1-1	AISASGWTEAF
TRBV30	TRBJ2-7	AYSGGLTPREQY
TRBV11-2	TRBJ2-7	ASSLDWGDAYEQY
TRBV6-6	TRBJ2-5	ASNQVYGETQY
TRBV6-4	TRBJ2-3	ASSPSASGRQSTDTQY
TRBV30	TRBJ2-3	AWSPGQGTSTDTQY
TRBV18	TRBJ1-1	ASSPWEGGGYTEAF